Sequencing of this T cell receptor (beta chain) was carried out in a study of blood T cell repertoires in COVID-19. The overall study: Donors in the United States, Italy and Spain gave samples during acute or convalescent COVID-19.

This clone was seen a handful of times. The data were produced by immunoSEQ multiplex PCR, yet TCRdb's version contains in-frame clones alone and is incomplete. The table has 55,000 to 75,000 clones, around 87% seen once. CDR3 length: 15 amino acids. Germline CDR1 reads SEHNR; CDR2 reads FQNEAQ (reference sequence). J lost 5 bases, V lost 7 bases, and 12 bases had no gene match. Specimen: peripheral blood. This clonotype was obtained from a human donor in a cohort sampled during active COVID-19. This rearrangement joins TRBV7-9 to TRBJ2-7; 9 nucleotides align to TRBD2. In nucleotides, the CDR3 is TGTGCCAGCACCACTAAGACTAGCGGCCCAAACGAGCAGTACTTC. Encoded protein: CASTTKTSGPNEQYF.